This is a list of T cell receptor beta chains from one sample in a study of blood T cell repertoires in COVID-19. Using immunoSEQ multiplex PCR, the repertoire was profiled, and TCRdb retains in-frame clones only, with some absent. The sample has around 310,000 clones, about nine tenths seen once. Input material: peripheral blood. The receptors come from a woman aged 55-70 years with acute or convalescent COVID-19. Each CDR3 is given with its conserved first and last residue. A D gene is named only where the DNA matches it firmly. Not every row has a clone size; where given, it reads once, few, many or a size class.

>NA|TRBJ1-1|TRBV18|NA
TGTGCCAGCTCACCACCGACAGACACTGAAGCTTTCTTT
CASSPPTDTEAFF
>NA|TRBJ1-4|TRBV29-1|NA
TGCAGCGTTGAAGATATAACACCCGCGGGGGAAAAACTGTTTTTT
CSVEDITPAGEKLFF
>NA|TRBJ2-5|TRBV5-1|TRBD1
TGCGCCAGCAGCCAGGGGGTCGGTGAAGAGACCCAGTACTTC
CASSQGVGEETQYF
>NA|TRBJ2-7|TRBV7-8|NA
TGTGCCAGCAGCTTGGGCCCCGTGTCTCGGCTACCCTACGAGCAGTACTTC
CASSLGPVSRLPYEQYF
>NA|TRBJ2-7|TRBV7-8|TRBD2
TGTGCCAGCAGCTTGGCTAGCGGCCTAACCTACGAGCAGTACTTC
CASSLASGLTYEQYF
>once|TRBJ2-1|TRBV23-1|TRBD2
TGCGCCAGCAGACCGACCGGGACTAGCGGAACCTACAATGAGCAGTTCTTC
CASRPTGTSGTYNEQFF
>NA|TRBJ2-5|TRBV15|TRBD1
TGTGCCACCAGCAGAAACAGGGGGCGAGGGGAGACCCAGTACTTC
CATSRNRGRGETQYF
>NA|TRBJ2-5|TRBV7-2|TRBD2
TGTGCCAGCAGCTTAGCGTTTCTAGCGGGAATGACCCAGTACTTC
CASSLAFLAGMTQYF
>NA|TRBJ2-3|TRBV10-3|NA
TGTGCCATCAGCGGAGGGGCGACCGAGGGCACAGATACGCAGTATTTT
CAISGGATEGTDTQYF
>NA|TRBJ1-2|TRBV28|TRBD1
TGTGCCAGCAGTTTCTCCTCCGGGACAGGGATCTATGGCTACACCTTC
CASSFSSGTGIYGYTF
>NA|TRBJ2-1|TRBV4-1|TRBD2
TGCGCCAGCAGCCCCGCAGGTTTGACTAGCGGGAGGACCGGGGCTTACAATGAGCAGTTCTTC
CASSPAGLTSGRTGAYNEQFF
>NA|TRBJ1-6|TRBV9|NA
TGTGCCAGCAGCGTAGGCACTTCTAATTCACCCCTCCACTTT
CASSVGTSNSPLHF
>NA|TRBJ2-2|TRBV4-3|NA
TGCGCCAGCAGCCAGACGCCAACCATCGGACTCTCGGGCGGGGAGCTGTTTTTT
CASSQTPTIGLSGGELFF
>NA|TRBJ1-4|TRBV4-1|TRBD1
TGCGCCAGCAGCCAAGAGGGGACAGGGACTAATGAAAAACTGTTTTTT
CASSQEGTGTNEKLFF
>NA|TRBJ2-3|TRBV10-3|TRBD2
TGTGCCATCAGGGACGCCCTGCGGGGGGGCGGCACAGATACGCAGTATTTT
CAIRDALRGGGTDTQYF
>once|TRBJ2-5|TRBV4-1|TRBD1
TGCGCCAGCAGCCAAGAGTTATTTGGGACAGGGGGCGAGGAGACCCAGTACTTC
CASSQELFGTGGEETQYF
>NA|TRBJ2-3|TRBV4-1|NA
TGCGCCAGCAGCCAAGGGGGAGACTTACTCACAGATACGCAGTATTTT
CASSQGGDLLTDTQYF
>once|TRBJ1-1|TRBV5-4|TRBD1
TGTGCCAGCAGCTTGTCAGGGGGACGGGCTTTCTTT
CASSLSGGRAFF
>NA|TRBJ1-2|TRBV2|TRBD1
TGTGCCAGCAGTCCGACAGGGGGCGGCTATGGCTACACCTTC
CASSPTGGGYGYTF
>NA|TRBJ2-7|TRBV6-5|TRBD1
TGTGCCAGCAGTTACCACGGACAGGGGTACTACGAGCAGTACTTC
CASSYHGQGYYEQYF
>NA|TRBJ2-1|TRBV5-1|TRBD2
TGCGCCAGCAGGTTACTAGCGGGGGATTACAATGAGCAGTTCTTC
CASRLLAGDYNEQFF
>NA|TRBJ1-1|TRBV19|TRBD1
TGTGCCAGTAGACCCGGGACAGGGGCAGCTGAAGCTTTCTTT
CASRPGTGAAEAFF
>NA|TRBJ1-2|TRBV28|TRBD1
TGTGCCAGCAGTGTCCCGGGACAGGGGACTACTGGCACCTTC
CASSVPGQGTTGTF
>NA|TRBJ1-5|TRBV4-1|NA
TGCGCCAGCAGCCTCGGGGGGGAGGTCAATCAGCCCCAGCATTTT
CASSLGGEVNQPQHF
>NA|TRBJ2-3|TRBV28|TRBD2
TGTGCCAGCAAGTTCGGGGGGTGGCCAGATACGCAGTATTTT
CASKFGGWPDTQYF
>NA|TRBJ1-2|TRBV24-1|NA
TGTGCCACCAGTGAACCCGGGACAACCTATGGCTACACCTTC
CATSEPGTTYGYTF
>NA|TRBJ2-1|TRBV10-3|TRBD2
TGTGCCATCAAGGTGACTAGCGGGGGGGATTACAATGAGCAGTTCTTC
CAIKVTSGGDYNEQFF
>few|TRBJ1-2|TRBV5-8|TRBD1
TGTGCCAGCAGCTTGACAGGGGTCAGCTATGGCTACACCTTC
CASSLTGVSYGYTF
>NA|TRBJ2-1|TRBV12-3/TRBV12-4|NA
TGTGCCAGCAGTTCACTGCTTAGTGAGCAGTTCTTC
CASSSLLSEQFF
>NA|TRBJ1-2|TRBV12-3/TRBV12-4|NA
TGTGCCAGCAGTTTATCCTTCTATGGCTACACCTTC
CASSLSFYGYTF
>once|TRBJ2-3|TRBV5-8|TRBD2
TGTGCCAGCAGCTTACGGCTAGCGGGAGCAGATACGCAGTATTTT
CASSLRLAGADTQYF
>NA|TRBJ1-3|TRBV14|NA
TGTGCCAGCAGCCAAGACGCCGGGCCGCGGGCTGGAAACACCATATATTTT
CASSQDAGPRAGNTIYF
>NA|TRBJ1-5|TRBV19|NA
TGTGCCAGTAGTATTATTAACGGGATTGGACAGCCCCAGCATTTT
CASSIINGIGQPQHF
>few|TRBJ1-1|TRBV6-4|NA
TGTGCCAGCAGTGTTAGGATGTGGGTAGGGAGTGAAGCTTTCTTT
CASSVRMWVGSEAFF
>NA|TRBJ1-1|TRBV7-2|NA
TGTGCCAGCAGCCCCCGACAGGTAAACACTGAAGCTTTCTTT
CASSPRQVNTEAFF
>NA|TRBJ1-2|TRBV4-1|NA
TGCGCCAGCAGCCAAGACGCAAGCGGGAACTATGGCTACACCTTC
CASSQDASGNYGYTF
>NA|TRBJ1-3|TRBV19|NA
TGTGCCCCCCTCCGGCCCCCAGCGACCGACTCTGGAAACACCATATATTTT
CAPLRPPATDSGNTIYF
>NA|TRBJ1-4|TRBV29-1|TRBD1
TGCAGCGTCCGGACAGGGTCTAATGAAAAACTGTTTTTT
CSVRTGSNEKLFF
>NA|TRBJ1-1|TRBV23-1|TRBD1
TGCGCCAGCAGTCAATCCTCCGGGACAGGGGGCACTGAAGCTTTCTTT
CASSQSSGTGGTEAFF
>NA|TRBJ1-1|TRBV7-2|NA
TGTGCCAGCAGTCCACAGGGCTTGAGCACTGAAGCTTTCTTT
CASSPQGLSTEAFF